This entry lists 20 T cell receptor beta chains sequenced from one sample in a study of blood T cell repertoires in COVID-19. Sequenced by immunoSEQ multiplex PCR; TCRdb stores in-frame clones only, minus some. The table lists more than 140,000 clones, around 84% of them singletons. Sequencing input: peripheral blood. Every receptor here comes from a woman aged 45-65 years in a cohort sampled during active or convalescent COVID-19.

The chain employs TRBV9 and TRBJ1-1; tentatively, D is TRBD1 (6 bases). Germline values: CDR1 SGDLS, CDR2 YYNGEE. The CDR3 spans 14 residues. The V end was cut by 3 bases, the J end by 7 bases, with 16 bases between. CDR3 nucleotides: TGTGCCAGCAGCGCCCGGACAGAAGTAGGTGAAGCTTTCTTT. It encodes CASSARTEVGEAFF. The full variable domain, its missing parts supplied by reference TRBV9 and TRBJ1-1, is DSGVTQTPKHLITATGQRVTLRCSPRSGDLSVYWYQQSLDQGLQFLIQYYNGEERAKGNILERFSAQQFPDLHSELNLSSLELGDSALYFCASSARTEVGEAFFGQGTRLTVV.

The V call is TRBV1, the J call TRBJ1-2; the table's D call, TRBD1, has no DNA check behind it. TRBV1 is classified as a pseudogene. This CDR3 comprises 15 residues. This CDR3 is CTRRTVGQGGYGYTF. CDR3 bases: TGCACCAGACGAACCGTGGGACAGGGAGGGTATGGCTACACCTTC.

V is TRBV7-8 and J is TRBJ2-1, with D perhaps matching TRBD1 (7 bases). Germline values: CDR1 SGHVS, CDR2 FQNEAQ. V dropped 6 bases and J dropped 9 bases, with 21 bases sitting between them. CDR3 length: 15 amino acids. CDR3 sequence (DNA): TGTGCCAGCAGTCTCTCAGGGGGGAATTTTGTTGAGCAGTTCTTC. Protein: CASSLSGGNFVEQFF.

CDR3 nucleotides: TGTGCCAGCAGCGTAGCATCGTCCGACAGGCCTGAAAAACTGTTTTTT. Its protein is CASSVASSDRPEKLFF. This sequence joins TRBV9 and TRBJ1-4, with a weak D call TRBD1 (6 bases). There are 16 residues in the CDR3. CDR1 and CDR2 from the germline V gene are SGDLS and YYNGEE. The ends were cut back, 0 bases at V and 7 bases at J, with 16 bases in the middle.

The rearrangement uses TRBV18 and TRBJ2-7; D uncertain. Trimming pared 0 bases from V and 0 bases from J, leaving 9 bases between. The germline gives CDR1 KGHSH, CDR2 LQKENI. The length of the CDR3 is 15 residues. The CDR3 region is CASSPPSAGSYEQYF. As DNA, the CDR3 is TGTGCCAGCTCACCACCGTCGGCAGGCTCCTACGAGCAGTACTTC.

V is TRBV6-2 or TRBV6-3 and J is TRBJ2-7; 9 bases are shared with TRBD2. This CDR3 has 15 amino acids. Trimming at V came to 2 bases and at J to 6 bases, leaving 8 bases not matched to a gene. The V gene's germline CDR1 is MNHEY and CDR2 SVGEGT. The CDR3 DNA follows: TGTGCCAGCAGTTACCTCCTCCGGCGGGGGGGCGAGCAGTACTTC. Its translation: CASSYLLRRGGEQYF.

This clone was observed once. In DNA, the CDR3 is TGTGCCAGCAGCCGACAGGGGGCGCGTTATCAGCCCCAGCATTTT. This codes for CASSRQGARYQPQHF. This chain joins TRBV5-6 and TRBJ1-5, with 10 bases that match TRBD1. The CDR3 contains 15 residues. V shed 4 bases, J shed 5 bases, and the junction held 6 bases outside the gene matches. Germline V CDR1 and CDR2: SGHDT, YYEEEE.

The chain is built from TRBV4-2 and TRBJ1-1, with D perhaps matching TRBD1 (5 bases). The CDR3 covers 16 residues. Germline V gene lookup returns CDR1 LGHNA and CDR2 YNFKEQ. The ends were cut back, 1 base at V and 0 bases at J, with 12 bases in the middle. The CDR3 nucleotides read TGTGCCAGCAGCCAAGCAGGGCAGGACATGAACACTGAAGCTTTCTTT. Its protein is CASSQAGQDMNTEAFF.

This rearrangement joins TRBV21-1 to TRBJ1-4. TRBV21-1 is a known pseudogene. The CDR3 consists of 20 residues. The CDR3 reads CASSNLVPFIIAATNEKLFF. CDR3 bases: TGTGCCAGCAGCAATCTAGTCCCTTTCATTATTGCTGCAACTAATGAAAAACTGTTTTTT.

This chain connects TRBV5-5 to TRBJ2-1, with TRBD1 matching 10 bases. Germline V gene data show CDR1 as SGHKS and CDR2 as YYEKEE (reference sequence). The CDR3 contains 17 residues. V lost 4 bases and J lost 2; bases outside the gene matches: 9. The CDR3 region has the DNA TGTGCCAGCAGCCCGATTTCCGGGACAGGGGCCTACAATGAGCAGTTCTTC. This encodes CASSPISGTGAYNEQFF.

The V call is TRBV11-2, the J call TRBJ1-4; weak D call: TRBD1 (6 bases). V dropped 5 bases and J dropped 10 bases, with 17 bases sitting between them. This CDR3 comprises 14 residues. Per germline, CDR1 SGHAT and CDR2 FQNNGV. This CDR3 reads CASSHNRVWGKLFF. CDR3 DNA sequence: TGTGCCAGCAGCCATAACAGGGTCTGGGGAAAACTGTTTTTT.

V usage is TRBV4-2 and J usage is TRBJ2-1, with TRBD2 identical over 13 bases. V lost 5 bases and J lost 4; bases outside the gene matches: 5. Germline V gene data show CDR1 as LGHNA and CDR2 as YNFKEQ. There are 16 residues in the CDR3. CDR3 amino acids: CASSTRLAGGYNEQFF. The CDR3 bases are TGTGCCAGCAGCACACGACTAGCGGGGGGTTACAATGAGCAGTTCTTC.

The chain uses TRBV5-1 and TRBJ2-7; D possibly corresponds to TRBD2 (5 bases). The CDR3 has 11 residues. Deletions cut 4 bases from V and 3 bases from J, with 5 bases between. The germline CDR1 and CDR2 sequences are SGHRS and YFSETQ. The CDR3 coding sequence is TGCGCCAGCAGCGACTACTACGAGCAGTACTTC. This gives the protein CASSDYYEQYF.

A single count supports this clone. As DNA, the CDR3 is TGCGCCAGCAGCCAAGTTAACAATGAGCAGTTCTTC. Its protein is CASSQVNNEQFF. The rearrangement uses TRBV4-1 and TRBJ2-1, with D uncertain. The length of the CDR3 is 12 residues. V was clipped by 1 base and J by 5 bases, with 3 bases between them. Germline CDR1 reads MGHRA; CDR2 reads YSYEKL.

This clone showed up just once. The chain links TRBV2 to TRBJ1-5, with a tentative D call TRBD1 (6 bases). Trimming pared 4 bases from V and 3 bases from J, leaving 10 bases between. Germline values: CDR1 SNHLY, CDR2 FYNNEI. The CDR3 sequence is 14 residues long. CDR3 in DNA: TGTGCCAGCAGTGGAGGGGGGGTCAATCAGCCCCAGCATTTT. Translated: CASSGGGVNQPQHF.

The CDR3 DNA follows: TGTGCCAGCAGCTTATTCGATCAGCCCCAGCATTTT. Encoded protein: CASSLFDQPQHF. The chain couples TRBV7-9 to TRBJ1-5; no firm D call. Germline CDR1 reads SEHNR; CDR2 reads FQNEAQ (reference sequence). This CDR3 contains 12 residues. Trimming left V 2 bases short and J 5 bases short, with 4 bases between.

This clone has a handful of counts. This sequence joins TRBV18 and TRBJ1-5, with 7 bases identical to TRBD1. Per the germline V gene, CDR1 is KGHSH and CDR2 is LQKENI. J gave up 4 bases and V 3 bases, and 6 bases lay outside the gene matches. The CDR3 runs 15 residues. The CDR3 DNA follows: TGTGCCAGCTCACCTGACAGGGCGAAGAATCAGCCCCAGCATTTT. Amino acids: CASSPDRAKNQPQHF.

The chain employs TRBV5-5 and TRBJ2-7; D is undetermined. The germline V gene encodes CDR1 SGHKS and CDR2 YYEKEE (reference sequence). This CDR3 has 14 amino acids. Trimming removed 0 bases from V and 2 bases from J, with 9 bases in between. Here the CDR3 reads CASSLVYQTYEQYF. The CDR3 DNA sequence: TGTGCCAGCAGCTTGGTTTACCAGACCTACGAGCAGTACTTC.

The chain has TRBV7-2 and TRBJ1-2; TRBD1 might be the D (6 bases). The CDR3 totals 14 residues. Per germline, CDR1 SGHTA and CDR2 FQGNSA. V lost 5 bases and J 0 bases, leaving 10 bases between the germline ends. The CDR3 is CASSPRTANYGYTF. The CDR3 coding sequence is TGTGCCAGCAGCCCGCGGACAGCTAACTATGGCTACACCTTC.

This rearrangement joins TRBV3-1 (or the pseudogene TRBV3-2) to TRBJ2-1; weak D call: TRBD1 (6 bases). CDR3 length equals 15 residues. Germline values: CDR1 LGHDT, CDR2 YNNKEL (reference sequence). The ends were cut back, 0 bases at V and 10 bases at J, with 16 bases in the middle. CDR3 in amino acids: CASSQDDVRGREQFF. The DNA for the CDR3 is TGTGCCAGCAGCCAAGATGACGTCAGGGGCAGGGAGCAGTTCTTC.